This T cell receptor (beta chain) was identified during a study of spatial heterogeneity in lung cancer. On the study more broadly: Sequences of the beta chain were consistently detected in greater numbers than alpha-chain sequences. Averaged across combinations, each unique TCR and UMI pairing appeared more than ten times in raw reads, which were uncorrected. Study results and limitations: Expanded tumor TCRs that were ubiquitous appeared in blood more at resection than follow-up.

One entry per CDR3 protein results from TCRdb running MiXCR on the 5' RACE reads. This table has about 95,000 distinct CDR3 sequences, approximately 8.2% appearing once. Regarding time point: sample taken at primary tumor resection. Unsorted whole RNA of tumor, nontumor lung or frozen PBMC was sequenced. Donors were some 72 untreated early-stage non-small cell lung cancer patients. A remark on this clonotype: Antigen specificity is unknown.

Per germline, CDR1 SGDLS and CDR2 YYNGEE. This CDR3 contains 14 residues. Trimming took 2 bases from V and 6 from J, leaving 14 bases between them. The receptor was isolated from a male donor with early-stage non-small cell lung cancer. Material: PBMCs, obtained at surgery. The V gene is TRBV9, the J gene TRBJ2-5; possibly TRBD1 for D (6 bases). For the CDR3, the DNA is TGTGCCAGCAGCGTGGCCGGACAGCCGAAGACCCAGTACTTC. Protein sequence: CASSVAGQPKTQYF. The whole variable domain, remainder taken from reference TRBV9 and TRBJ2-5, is DSGVTQTPKHLITATGQRVTLRCSPRSGDLSVYWYQQSLDQGLQFLIQYYNGEERAKGNILERFSAQQFPDLHSELNLSSLELGDSALYFCASSVAGQPKTQYFGPGTRLLVL.